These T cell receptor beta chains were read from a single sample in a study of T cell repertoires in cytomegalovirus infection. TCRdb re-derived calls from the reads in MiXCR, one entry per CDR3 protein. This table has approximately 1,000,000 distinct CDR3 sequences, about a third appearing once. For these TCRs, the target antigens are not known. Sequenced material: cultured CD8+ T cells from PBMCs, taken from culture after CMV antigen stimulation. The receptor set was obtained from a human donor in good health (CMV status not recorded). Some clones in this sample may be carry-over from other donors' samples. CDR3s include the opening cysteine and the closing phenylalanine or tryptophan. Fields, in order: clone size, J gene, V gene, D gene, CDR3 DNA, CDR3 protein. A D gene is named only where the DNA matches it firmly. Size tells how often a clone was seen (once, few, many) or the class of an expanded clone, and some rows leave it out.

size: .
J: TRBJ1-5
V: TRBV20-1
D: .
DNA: TGCAGTGCAGGAGATCAGCCCCAGCATTTT
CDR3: CSAGDQPQHF

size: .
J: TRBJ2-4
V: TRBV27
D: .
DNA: TGTGCCAGCAGTTTGACTTGGTTGAACATTCAGTACTTC
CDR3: CASSLTWLNIQYF

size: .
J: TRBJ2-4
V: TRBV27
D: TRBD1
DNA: TGTGCCAGCAGTTTGTCTCCAGGGGGCAAAAACATTCAGTACTTC
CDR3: CASSLSPGGKNIQYF

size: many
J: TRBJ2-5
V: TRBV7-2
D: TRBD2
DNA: TGTGCCAGCAGCTTCGAGCGGGGGGGCCTGGAGACCCAGTACTTC
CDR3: CASSFERGGLETQYF

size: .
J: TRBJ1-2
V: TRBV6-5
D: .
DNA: TGTGCCAGCAGTTACCGCCCTACAGGGACTGGCGGCTACACCTTC
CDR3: CASSYRPTGTGGYTF

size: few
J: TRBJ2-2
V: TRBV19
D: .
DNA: TGTGCCAGTAGTATAAGGGGGATTGGCACCGGGGAGCTGTTTTTT
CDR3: CASSIRGIGTGELFF

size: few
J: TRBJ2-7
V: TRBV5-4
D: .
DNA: TGTGCCAGCAGCTTTCTCCCGAAAGCGCCGGGCGAGCAGTACTTC
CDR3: CASSFLPKAPGEQYF

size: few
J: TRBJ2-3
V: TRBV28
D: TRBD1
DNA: TGTGCCAGCGGGGTTAATCCGGGACAGGGAACAGATACGCAGTATTTT
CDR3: CASGVNPGQGTDTQYF

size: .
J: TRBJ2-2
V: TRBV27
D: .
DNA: TGTGCCAGCAGTTGGGGGCTAGCTCCGAACACCGGGGAGCTGTTTTTT
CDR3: CASSWGLAPNTGELFF

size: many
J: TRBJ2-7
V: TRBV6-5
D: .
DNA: TGTGCCAGCAGTTACTCGCCCTCGATCTCCTACGAGCAGTACTTC
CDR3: CASSYSPSISYEQYF

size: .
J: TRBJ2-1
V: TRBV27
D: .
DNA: TGTGCCAGCAGTTTAGCCCACGGGAGCTCCTACAATGAGCAGTTCTTC
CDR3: CASSLAHGSSYNEQFF

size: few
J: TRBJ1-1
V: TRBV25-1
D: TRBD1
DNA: TGTGCCAGCAGTGAGAGCCTGGGGCAGGGGGCCTGGACTGAAGCTTTCTTT
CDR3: CASSESLGQGAWTEAFF

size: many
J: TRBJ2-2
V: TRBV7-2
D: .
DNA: TGTGCCAGCAGCTTAAACGCCGTAGGGACCACCGGGGAGCTGTTTTTT
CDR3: CASSLNAVGTTGELFF

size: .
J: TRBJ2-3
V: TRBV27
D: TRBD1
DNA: TGTGCCAGCAGTTTATTCCCTGACCGGGACAGGGGGCGAGATACGCAGTATTTT
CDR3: CASSLFPDRDRGRDTQYF

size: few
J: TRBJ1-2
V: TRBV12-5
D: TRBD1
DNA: TGTGCTAGTGGACCAGCCGGGACAGGGGGAAACTATGGCTACACCTTC
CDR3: CASGPAGTGGNYGYTF

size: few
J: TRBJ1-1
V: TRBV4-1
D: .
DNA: TGCGCCAGCAGCCAACGGGCAGGAGTGAACACTGAAGCTTTCTTT
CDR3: CASSQRAGVNTEAFF

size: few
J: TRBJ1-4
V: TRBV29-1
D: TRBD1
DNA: TGCAGCGCCTACCTAAAAGGGACAGGCCCTAATCTGAGCACTAATGAAAAACTGTTTTTT
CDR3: CSAYLKGTGPNLSTNEKLFF

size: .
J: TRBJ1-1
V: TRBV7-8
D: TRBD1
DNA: TGTGCCAGCAGCTTCTCAGGGGGAGAAACTGAAGCTTTCTTT
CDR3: CASSFSGGETEAFF

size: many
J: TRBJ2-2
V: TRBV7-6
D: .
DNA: TGTGCCAGCAGCTCTGCCGGGGAATTGGGGGAGCTGTTTTTT
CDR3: CASSSAGELGELFF

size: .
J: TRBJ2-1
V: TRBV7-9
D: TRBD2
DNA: TGTGCCAGCAGCATAAGGACTAGCGGCCCCTACAATGAGCAGTTCTTC
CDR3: CASSIRTSGPYNEQFF

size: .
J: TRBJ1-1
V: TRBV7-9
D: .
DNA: TGTGCCAGCAACTTAACCCTAGGGGTGAACACTGAAGCTTTCTTT
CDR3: CASNLTLGVNTEAFF

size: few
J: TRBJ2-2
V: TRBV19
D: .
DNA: TGTGCCAGTAGTATGGCCGGGGAGCTGTTTTTT
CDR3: CASSMAGELFF

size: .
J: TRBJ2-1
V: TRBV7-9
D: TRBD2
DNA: TGTGCCAGCAGCTTAGCCGGACTAGCGCCAAACAATGAGCAGTTCTTC
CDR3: CASSLAGLAPNNEQFF

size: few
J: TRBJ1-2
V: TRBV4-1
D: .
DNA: TGCGCCAGCAGCCAGACATACCTCAGGGACTTGGACTATGGCTACACCTTC
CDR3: CASSQTYLRDLDYGYTF

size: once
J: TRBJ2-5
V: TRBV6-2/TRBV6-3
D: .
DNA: TGTGCCAGCAGTTTACTCGACGGTCAAGAGACCCAGTACTTC
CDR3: CASSLLDGQETQYF

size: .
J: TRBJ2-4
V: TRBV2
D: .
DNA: TGTGCCAGCAGGAACAGGGTGGCCAAAAACATTCAGTACTTC
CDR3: CASRNRVAKNIQYF

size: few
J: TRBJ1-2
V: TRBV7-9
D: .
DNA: TGTGCCAGCAGCTCCCCGATTGACAGAACCCGTCGCTACACCTTC
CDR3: CASSSPIDRTRRYTF

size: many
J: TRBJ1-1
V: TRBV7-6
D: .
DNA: TGTGCCAGCAGTCCCAGGGGCTACACTGAAGCTTTCTTT
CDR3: CASSPRGYTEAFF

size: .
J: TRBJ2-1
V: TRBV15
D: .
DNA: TGTGCCACCAGCAGAGTGGGGGGCTTGAGCTCCTACAATGAGCAGTTCTTC
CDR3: CATSRVGGLSSYNEQFF

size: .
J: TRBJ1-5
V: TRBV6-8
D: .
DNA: TGTGCCAGCAGTTACCGACAGAACCAGCCCCAGCATTTT
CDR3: CASSYRQNQPQHF

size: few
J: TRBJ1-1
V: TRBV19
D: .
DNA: TGTGCCAGTAGTATTTTGTGGGGGGGGCTGGCTGAAGCTTTCTTT
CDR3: CASSILWGGLAEAFF

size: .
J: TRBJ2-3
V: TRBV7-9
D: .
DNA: TGTGCCAGCAGCCCCCCCTTCGGGTCAACAGATACGCAGTATTTT
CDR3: CASSPPFGSTDTQYF

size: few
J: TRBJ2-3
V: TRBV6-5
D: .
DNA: TGTGCCAGCAGTTGGACCGTAGCCACAGATACGCAGTATTTT
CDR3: CASSWTVATDTQYF

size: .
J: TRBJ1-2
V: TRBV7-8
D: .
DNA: TGTGCCAGCAGCCCTCGTCCGACAGAATACTATCGCTACACCTTC
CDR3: CASSPRPTEYYRYTF

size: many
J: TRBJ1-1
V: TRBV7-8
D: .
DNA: TGTGCCAGCAATCCACCGTCGGGGCGGCCGTTCTCAGCTGAAGCTTTCTTT
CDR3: CASNPPSGRPFSAEAFF

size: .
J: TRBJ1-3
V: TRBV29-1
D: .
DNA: TGCAGCGTTGAAGGGCAGCTTGAGAACACCATATATTTT
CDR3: CSVEGQLENTIYF

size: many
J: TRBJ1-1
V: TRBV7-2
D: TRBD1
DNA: TGTGCCAGCAGCCCAACAGGGGTAGGGGCTTTCTTT
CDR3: CASSPTGVGAFF

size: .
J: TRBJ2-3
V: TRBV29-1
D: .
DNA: TGCAGCGTTGTGCGGGTGGGCACAGATACGCAGTATTTT
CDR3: CSVVRVGTDTQYF

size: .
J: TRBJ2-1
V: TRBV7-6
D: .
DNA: TGTGCCAGCAGCTTAGACTCCTTAACCGTCGAGCAGTTCTTC
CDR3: CASSLDSLTVEQFF

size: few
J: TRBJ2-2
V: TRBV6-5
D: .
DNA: TGTGCCAGCAGCTACCAACAAGACACCGGGGAGCTGTTTTTT
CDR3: CASSYQQDTGELFF

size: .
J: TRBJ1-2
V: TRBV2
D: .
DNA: TGTGCCAGCACCCCCCAATGGGAGGTCTCCGGGGGCTACACCTTC
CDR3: CASTPQWEVSGGYTF

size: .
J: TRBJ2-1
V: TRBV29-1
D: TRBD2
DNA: TGCAGCGTTGAACTAGCGGGGGACTCCTACTACAATGAGCAGTTCTTC
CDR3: CSVELAGDSYYNEQFF

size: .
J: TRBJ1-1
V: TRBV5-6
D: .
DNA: TGTGCCAGCAGCTTGGGGACAACGGGTGAAGCTTTCTTT
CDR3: CASSLGTTGEAFF